Below are 17 T cell receptor beta chains sequenced from a single sample in a study of cytomegalovirus exposure and HLA in healthy donors. Assay: immunoSEQ multiplex PCR; the TCRdb copy retains only in-frame clones and omits some. The table records approximately 180,000 clones, around nine tenths of them present only once. The sequenced sample was PBMCs. These receptor sequences come from a man younger than 35 in good health and CMV-seropositive.

The chain combines TRBV30 with TRBJ1-2; 8 positions match TRBD1. The germline CDR1 and CDR2 sequences are GTSNPN and SVGIG (reference sequence). The CDR3 loop spans 16 amino acids. Trimming at V came to 2 bases and at J to 3 bases, leaving 11 bases not matched to a gene. CDR3 in DNA: TGTGCCTGGAGTCCCCGGATACGGACAGGGTACTATGGCTACACCTTC. Its protein product is CAWSPRIRTGYYGYTF.

The rearrangement uses TRBV15 and TRBJ2-7; a weak D match, TRBD2 (6 bases). Trimming removed 1 base from V and 6 bases from J, with 19 bases in between. Germline V gene sequence: CDR1 LNHNV, CDR2 YYDKDF (reference sequence). The CDR3 is made up of 16 amino acids. The CDR3 is CATSRAPPGSGSEQYF. In nucleotides, the CDR3 is TGTGCCACCAGCAGAGCTCCTCCGGGATCCGGGAGCGAGCAGTACTTC.

Comment on this clone: Other DNA sequences within the sample encode an identical CDR3. The chain uses TRBV6-5 and TRBJ2-7; TRBD1 matches 11 bases. Trimming cost V 3 bases and J 4 bases; bases outside gene matches: 2. CDR3 length: 14 residues. Germline CDR1 MNHEY, CDR2 SVGAGI. DNA for the CDR3: TGTGCCAGCAGTTATCGGGACAGGGGGTACGAGCAGTACTTC. It specifies CASSYRDRGYEQYF.

The chain couples TRBV9 to TRBJ2-3, with D unclear. The V end was cut by 4 bases, the J end by 2 bases, with 8 bases between. This CDR3 has 13 residues. The germline CDR1 and CDR2 sequences are SGDLS and YYNGEE. The CDR3: CASSSPYTDTQYF. CDR3 bases: TGTGCCAGCAGCTCCCCCTACACAGATACGCAGTATTTT.

The chain joins TRBV7-9 to TRBJ1-1, with 7 positions matching TRBD1. Losses at the gene ends were 4 bases for V and 7 bases for J; bases not matched to a gene: 6. The CDR3 runs 13 residues. In germline, CDR1 is SEHNR, CDR2 FQNEAQ (reference sequence). As DNA, the CDR3 is TGTGCCAGCAGCTCCAGGGGGACTCTTGAAGCTTTCTTT. This codes for CASSSRGTLEAFF.

This chain links TRBV28 with TRBJ2-3, with TRBD2 matching 7 bases. The CDR3 extends over 17 amino acids. CDR1 and CDR2 from the germline V gene are MDHEN and SYDVKM. V shed 5 bases and J 0 bases; nucleotides not matched to a gene: 11. CDR3 protein: CASSPRVSGPSTDTQYF. The CDR3 DNA reads as TGTGCCAGCAGTCCTAGGGTTAGCGGGCCAAGCACAGATACGCAGTATTTT.

The J gene is TRBJ2-5, the V gene TRBV9, with D possibly matching TRBD1 (6 bases). V was trimmed by 6 bases and J by 1 base, leaving 10 bases between them. CDR3 size: 13 residues. CDR1 and CDR2 (germline): SGDLS, YYNGEE. Here the CDR3 DNA reads TGTGCCAGCACCACAGGGATCCAAGAGACCCAGTACTTC. Translation gives CASTTGIQETQYF.

The chain employs TRBV19 and TRBJ1-1; the D gene is possibly TRBD1 (5 bases). Germline V gene data show CDR1 as LNHDA and CDR2 as SQIVND (reference sequence). The CDR3 has 15 amino acids. The ends were cut back, 5 bases at V and 2 bases at J, with 15 bases in the middle. Here the CDR3 reads CASSGRRGENTEAFF. In DNA form, the CDR3 reads TGTGCCAGTAGTGGCCGGCGGGGGGAAAACACTGAAGCTTTCTTT.

The CDR3 here is CATSRGESTDTQYF. CDR3 nucleotide sequence: TGTGCCACCAGCAGAGGTGAGAGCACAGATACGCAGTATTTT. The V gene is TRBV15, the J gene TRBJ2-3; no reliable D call. The CDR3 is 14 amino acids. Germline V gives CDR1 LNHNV, CDR2 YYDKDF (reference sequence). Trimming removed 1 base from V and 0 bases from J, with 5 bases in between.

The chain carries TRBV29-1 and TRBJ1-2, with D perhaps matching TRBD1 (6 bases). Germline V gene sequence: CDR1 SQVTM, CDR2 ANQGSEA. V was trimmed by 4 bases and J by 1 base, leaving 16 bases between them. The CDR3 consists of 15 residues. The chain's CDR3 is CSVGGYRENNYGYTF. CDR3 DNA: TGCAGCGTTGGGGGTTACAGGGAGAATAACTATGGCTACACCTTC.

This chain connects TRBV28 to TRBJ1-5; D is unclear. V was cut by 3 bases and J by 2 bases, with 11 bases left in between. The CDR3 is made up of 15 amino acids. Germline assignment: CDR1 MDHEN and CDR2 SYDVKM. The CDR3 loop is CASSFGGRGNQPQHF. The CDR3 coding sequence is TGTGCCAGCAGTTTTGGAGGTAGGGGCAATCAGCCCCAGCATTTT.

This chain joins TRBV10-3 and TRBJ2-7, with TRBD1 identical over 10 bases. V lost 4 bases and J lost 6; bases outside the gene matches: 3. There are 13 residues in the CDR3. The germline CDR1 and CDR2 sequences are ENHRY and SYGVKD. The CDR3 nucleotides are TGTGCCATCAGTGGACAGGGGGCTGGCGAGCAGTACTTC. As protein: CAISGQGAGEQYF.

This clone was recorded once. The V gene is TRBV5-1, the J gene TRBJ1-4; 7 bases match TRBD1. Per germline, CDR1 SGHRS and CDR2 YFSETQ. With 0 bases clipped from V and 8 bases from J, the junction kept 4 bases outside the gene matches. The CDR3 consists of 14 residues. The CDR3: CASSLEGAREKLFF. CDR3 DNA sequence: TGCGCCAGCAGCTTGGAGGGGGCTAGGGAAAAACTGTTTTTT.

V and J are TRBV6-5 and TRBJ2-1, with a tentative D call TRBD1 (6 bases). The germline V and J ends were trimmed by 2 bases and 6 bases, with 11 bases remaining between them. This CDR3 contains 14 residues. The germline V gene has CDR1 MNHEY and CDR2 SVGAGI. For the CDR3, the DNA is TGTGCCAGCAGTTACGCCGGGACAATCAATGAGCAGTTCTTC. It encodes CASSYAGTINEQFF.

The chain is built from TRBV4-3 and TRBJ2-7, with a weak D call TRBD1 (5 bases). This CDR3 spans 15 amino acids. The germline V gene encodes CDR1 LGHNA and CDR2 YSLEER. V was clipped by 1 base and J by 0 bases, with 10 bases between them. The CDR3 coding sequence is TGCGCCAGCAGCCAAGGCAGGGTTCTCTCCTACGAGCAGTACTTC. Encoded protein: CASSQGRVLSYEQYF.

The chain recombines TRBV19 with TRBJ1-3; TRBD1 agrees at 9 bases. This CDR3 has 16 residues. Trimming cost V 5 bases and J 0 bases; bases outside gene matches: 5. Looked up from germline, CDR1 is LNHDA and CDR2 is SQIVND (reference sequence). In DNA form, the CDR3 reads TGTGCCAGTAGTGACCCGGGACAGGGCTCTGGAAACACCATATATTTT. Protein product: CASSDPGQGSGNTIYF.

CDR3 loop: CASSHRGLAGGPRVSYEQYF. CDR3 nucleotide sequence: TGCGCCAGCAGCCACCGTGGACTAGCGGGAGGGCCGAGAGTCTCCTACGAGCAGTACTTC. The chain links TRBV4-1 to TRBJ2-7, with 15 positions matching TRBD2. The germline gives CDR1 MGHRA, CDR2 YSYEKL. There are 20 residues in the CDR3. The V and J ends lost 3 bases and 0 bases, in that order; junction bases with no gene match: 12.